This T cell receptor beta chain was recorded in a study of PD-1 and CTLA-4 blockade in melanoma. Sequenced by immunoSEQ multiplex PCR; TCRdb stores in-frame clones only, minus some. The sample holds some 30,000 clones, 88% seen once. Germline CDR1 and CDR2: SGHAT and FQDESV (reference sequence). Trimming removed 5 bases from V and 4 bases from J; junction bases left unmatched: 4. This CDR3 comprises 16 residues. The rearrangement links TRBV11-1 to TRBJ2-3; TRBD2 agrees at 15 bases. Sequenced here: CD8+ T cells from peripheral blood, sampled from a patient given anti-PD-1 treatment. This clonotype was obtained from a human donor with melanoma. The CDR3 DNA sequence: TGTGCCAGCAGCGAGGGACTAGCGGGGGGAGCAGATACGCAGTATTTT. Its protein is CASSEGLAGGADTQYF.